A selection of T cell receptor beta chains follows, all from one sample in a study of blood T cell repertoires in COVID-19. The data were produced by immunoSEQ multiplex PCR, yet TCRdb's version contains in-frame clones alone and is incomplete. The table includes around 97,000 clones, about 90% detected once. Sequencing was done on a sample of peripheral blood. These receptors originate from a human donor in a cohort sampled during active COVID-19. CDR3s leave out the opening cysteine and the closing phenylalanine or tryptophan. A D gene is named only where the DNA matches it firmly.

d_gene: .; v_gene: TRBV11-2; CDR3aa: ASSLRPSNYGYT
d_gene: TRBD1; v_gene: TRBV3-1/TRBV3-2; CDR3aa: ASSQDLGQVNTEAF
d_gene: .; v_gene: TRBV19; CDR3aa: ASSRGILAKNIQY
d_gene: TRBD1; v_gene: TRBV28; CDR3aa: ASNRQGKAGANVLT
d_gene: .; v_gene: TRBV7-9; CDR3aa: ASSSVGALGNEQF
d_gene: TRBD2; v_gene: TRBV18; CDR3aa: ASSPMRLAGDGEQY
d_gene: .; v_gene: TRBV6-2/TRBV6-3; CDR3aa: ASSYRGTTNTEAF
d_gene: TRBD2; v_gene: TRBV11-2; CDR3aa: ASQVVRGGSYNEQF
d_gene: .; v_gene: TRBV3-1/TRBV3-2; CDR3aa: ASSQDWELF
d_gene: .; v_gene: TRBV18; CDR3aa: ASSQQLGHGFAYEQY
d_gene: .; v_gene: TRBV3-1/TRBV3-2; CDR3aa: ASSQDPHLGWEESYNEQF
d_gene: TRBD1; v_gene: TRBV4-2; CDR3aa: ASSQGVTGVETQY
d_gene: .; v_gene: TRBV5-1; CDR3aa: ASNQGNGNYGYT
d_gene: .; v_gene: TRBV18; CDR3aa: ASSPQGRVYIQY
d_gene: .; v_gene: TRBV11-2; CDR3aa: ASSLAAGYGYT
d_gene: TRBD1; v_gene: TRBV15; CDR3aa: ATSKRDSSSEKLF
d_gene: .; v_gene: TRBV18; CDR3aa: ASSPQGDGYT
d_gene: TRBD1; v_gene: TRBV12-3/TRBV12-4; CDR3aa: ASSLTGVGYT
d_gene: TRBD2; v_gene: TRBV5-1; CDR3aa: ASSLGFQAGAYEQF
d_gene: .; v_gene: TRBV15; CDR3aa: ATSREGLFWRGNPSGNTIY
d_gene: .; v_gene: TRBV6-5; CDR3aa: ASRGGRPGNTIY
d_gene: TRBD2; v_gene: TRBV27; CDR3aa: ASSFIAGAMYNEQF
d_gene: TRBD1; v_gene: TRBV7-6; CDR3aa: ASSQLTGEYEQF
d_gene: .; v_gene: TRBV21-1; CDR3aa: ASYTGSSGNTIY
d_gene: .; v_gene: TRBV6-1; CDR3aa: ASSEAGTPYNEQF
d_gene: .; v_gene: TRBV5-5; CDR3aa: ASSWGRETEAF
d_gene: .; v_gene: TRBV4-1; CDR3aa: ASSQEEGSNQPQH
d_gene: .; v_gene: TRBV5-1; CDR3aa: ASSRSVDTQY
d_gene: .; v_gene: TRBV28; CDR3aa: ASSGGVTNEKLF